This entry lists 19 T cell receptor beta chains sequenced from one sample in a study of blood T cell repertoires in COVID-19. TCRdb's table, derived via immunoSEQ multiplex PCR, lists solely in-frame clones and lacks some. Of 150,000 to 200,000 clones in the sample, 70% to 90% were seen once. The sequenced sample consisted of peripheral blood. The receptors stem from a woman aged 60 to 75 with COVID-19, enrolled during active disease.

The V and J genes are TRBV4-3 and TRBJ2-7; 12 nucleotides match TRBD2. The V and J ends lost 1 base and 3 bases, in that order; junction bases with no gene match: 7. This CDR3 spans 17 amino acids. Germline-derived CDR1 and CDR2 are LGHNA and YSLEER. CDR3 sequence: CASSQVATSGRVYEQYF. The CDR3 bases are TGCGCCAGCAGCCAAGTCGCGACTAGCGGGAGAGTCTACGAGCAGTACTTC.

The chain uses TRBV7-2 and TRBJ2-7; TRBD2 matches at 7 bases. The germline CDR1 and CDR2 sequences are SGHTA and FQGNSA. This CDR3 has 15 residues. The ends lost 2 bases at V and 3 bases at J; junction bases unmatched: 7. CDR3 in DNA: TGTGCCAGCAGCTTACTCAGCGGGGAGAGCTACGAGCAGTACTTC. It codes for CASSLLSGESYEQYF.

The genes are TRBV5-1 and TRBJ2-7, with D perhaps matching TRBD1 (5 bases). The CDR3 runs 13 residues. Per the germline V gene, CDR1 is SGHRS and CDR2 is YFSETQ. Trimming cost V 4 bases and J 0 bases, with 8 bases left between them. The CDR3 DNA reads TGCGCCAGCAGCATGGACATCTCCTACGAGCAGTACTTC. Encoded protein: CASSMDISYEQYF. Full variable domain (remainder filled in from reference TRBV5-1 and TRBJ2-7): KAGVTQTPRYLIKTRGQQVTLSCSPISGHRSVSWYQQTPGQGLQFLFEYFSETQRNKGNFPGRFSGRQFSNSRSEMNVSTLELGDSALYLCASSMDISYEQYFGPGTRLTVT.

The chain combines TRBV6-5 with TRBJ1-3, with D maybe TRBD1 (6 bases). TRBJ2-2 matches the DNA end more closely, so the J call is doubtful. The CDR3 spans 16 residues. Germline V gene lookup returns CDR1 MNHEY and CDR2 SVGAGI. The CDR3 DNA reads as TGTGCCAGCAGTTACTGGGGCCAGGGGTTTTCCGGGGAGCTGTTTTTT. Translation gives CASSYWGQGFSGELFF.

The V call is TRBV18, the J call TRBJ2-5; 7 bases align to TRBD2. Germline CDR1 is KGHSH and CDR2 is LQKENI. The CDR3 covers 12 residues. Losses at the gene ends were 3 bases for V and 5 bases for J; bases not matched to a gene: 0. The CDR3 sequence is CASSPGGETQYF. Written as DNA, the CDR3 is TGTGCCAGCTCACCGGGGGGGGAGACCCAGTACTTC. The full variable domain, completed using reference TRBV18 and TRBJ2-5, is NAGVMQNPRHLVRRRGQEARLRCSPMKGHSHVYWYRQLPEEGLKFMVYLQKENIIDESGMPKERFSAEFPKEGPSILRIQQVVRGDSAAYFCASSPGGETQYFGPGTRLLVL.

The chain combines TRBV7-9 with TRBJ1-2; a possible D gene is TRBD1 (6 bases). The germline V gene encodes CDR1 SEHNR and CDR2 FQNEAQ (reference sequence). This CDR3 has 15 residues. Trimming cost V 3 bases and J 6 bases, with 17 bases left between them. CDR3 sequence (DNA): TGTGCCAGCAGCTTCATAGGGACACAAGTTCATGGCTACACCTTC. It encodes CASSFIGTQVHGYTF.

The chain is built from TRBV19 and TRBJ2-7; 10 positions match TRBD2. V was pared by 5 bases and J by 0 bases, with 4 bases of the junction left unmatched. Germline CDR1 is LNHDA and CDR2 is SQIVND (reference sequence). The CDR3 loop spans 15 amino acids. CDR3 DNA sequence: TGTGCCAGTAGTCTCGGGACTAGCGTCTCCTACGAGCAGTACTTC. Residues: CASSLGTSVSYEQYF.

The chain is built from TRBV15 and TRBJ2-7, with a weak D call TRBD2 (6 bases). There are 13 residues in the CDR3. The V end lost 0 bases, the J end lost 7 bases, and 10 bases lay between the germline ends. CDR1 and CDR2 (germline): LNHNV, YYDKDF (reference sequence). The CDR3 DNA follows: TGTGCCACCAGCAGAGATGGGGAGGATGAGCAGTACTTC. This translates into CATSRDGEDEQYF.

This chain connects TRBV4-3 to TRBJ2-6; 7 nucleotides agree with TRBD1. This CDR3 contains 18 residues. Unmatched junction bases numbered 5, after V lost 0 bases and J lost 0 bases. CDR1 and CDR2 (germline): LGHNA, YSLEER. Written as DNA, the CDR3 is TGCGCCAGCAGCCAAGAGACAGGGCTTCTCTCTGGGGCCAACGTCCTGACTTTC. Protein product: CASSQETGLLSGANVLTF.

The CDR3 DNA reads TGTGCCAGCAGCCAACCCGGGACTAGGGGCACCGGGGAGCTGTTTTTT. The encoded protein is CASSQPGTRGTGELFF. The chain combines TRBV3-1 (or the pseudogene TRBV3-2) with TRBJ2-2; 8 nucleotides match TRBD2. Per the germline V gene, CDR1 is LGHDT and CDR2 is YNNKEL (reference sequence). V was clipped by 2 bases and J by 4 bases; unmatched bases: 6. The CDR3 runs to 16 residues.

The V and J genes are TRBV7-8 and TRBJ2-7; the match to TRBD1 covers 10 bases. CDR3 length: 14 residues. Germline V lookup: CDR1 SGHVS, CDR2 FQNEAQ. Trimming took 4 bases from V and 4 from J; bases not matched to a gene: 4. DNA of the CDR3: TGTGCCAGCAGCTCAGGACAGGGGGGTTACGAGCAGTACTTC. Residues: CASSSGQGGYEQYF.

This clone occurred once. The chain couples TRBV9 to TRBJ2-1; TRBD2 matches at 7 bases. The germline CDR1 and CDR2 sequences are SGDLS and YYNGEE. The CDR3 extends over 16 amino acids. V was clipped by 0 bases and J by 3 bases; unmatched bases: 6. CDR3 sequence (DNA): TGTGCCAGCAGCGTAGCGGGCGGGAGTCGCTACAATGAGCAGTTCTTC. Residues: CASSVAGGSRYNEQFF.

Details on this clone: This sample also contains other DNA sequences that code for the same CDR3. This chain uses TRBV28 with TRBJ1-2, with D uncertain. V was shortened by 2 bases and J by 4 bases, with 5 bases between the two germline ends. This CDR3 contains 12 residues. Germline CDR1 MDHEN, CDR2 SYDVKM. CDR3 in amino acids: CASSLLGYGYTF. CDR3 DNA: TGTGCCAGCAGTTTACTAGGCTATGGCTACACCTTC.

This clone was seen more than once but under ten times. The genes are TRBV7-9 and TRBJ1-4; D not resolved. V was trimmed by 7 bases and J by 5 bases, leaving 17 bases between them. The CDR3 is made up of 15 amino acids. Germline assignment: CDR1 SEHNR and CDR2 FQNEAQ (reference sequence). CDR3: CASTPHVNRNEKLFF. The CDR3, as DNA: TGTGCCAGCACCCCCCACGTGAACAGAAATGAAAAACTGTTTTTT.

The rearrangement links TRBV9 to TRBJ1-5; TRBD1 matches 7 bases. V was pared by 3 bases and J by 2 bases, with 2 bases of the junction left unmatched. The CDR3 sequence is 14 residues long. CDR1 and CDR2 (germline): SGDLS, YYNGEE. CDR3 sequence reads: CASSGQGGNQPQHF. The DNA for the CDR3 is TGTGCCAGCAGCGGTCAGGGGGGCAATCAGCCCCAGCATTTT.

In DNA, the CDR3 is TGCAGCGTTGCTGGGGAGAGGCAGACCCAGTACTTC. Its translation: CSVAGERQTQYF. The chain links TRBV29-1 to TRBJ2-5; TRBD2 might be the D (5 bases). CDR1 is SQVTM and CDR2 is ANQGSEA in the germline V gene. CDR3 length equals 12 residues. Trimming shortened V by 4 bases and J by 6 bases, and 12 bases separated the two germline ends.

The chain is built from TRBV4-3 and TRBJ2-1; D perhaps matches TRBD2 (5 bases). Germline V lookup: CDR1 LGHNA, CDR2 YSLEER. The CDR3 totals 15 residues. V was trimmed by 1 base and J by 0 bases, leaving 7 bases between them. The CDR3 DNA sequence: TGCGCCAGCAGCCAAGTACTAGACTCCTACAATGAGCAGTTCTTC. Protein sequence: CASSQVLDSYNEQFF.

This sequence joins TRBV24-1 and TRBJ2-5, with D possibly being TRBD1 (6 bases). The CDR3 has 14 amino acids. With 8 bases removed from V and 7 bases from J, the gap between germline ends came to 19 bases. Germline V CDR1 and CDR2: KGHDR, SFDVKD. The DNA of the CDR3 is TGTGCCACCACCGCCGGGACAAAAGACCGGACCCAGTACTTC. It is translated as CATTAGTKDRTQYF.

The J gene is TRBJ2-5, the V gene TRBV6-5; D uncertain. Trimming took 2 bases from V and 5 from J, leaving 9 bases between them. Germline V gene lookup returns CDR1 MNHEY and CDR2 SVGAGI. The CDR3 contains 13 residues. The CDR3 nucleotides read TGTGCCAGCAGTTACCGGGTATCGGAGACCCAGTACTTC. Its protein product is CASSYRVSETQYF.